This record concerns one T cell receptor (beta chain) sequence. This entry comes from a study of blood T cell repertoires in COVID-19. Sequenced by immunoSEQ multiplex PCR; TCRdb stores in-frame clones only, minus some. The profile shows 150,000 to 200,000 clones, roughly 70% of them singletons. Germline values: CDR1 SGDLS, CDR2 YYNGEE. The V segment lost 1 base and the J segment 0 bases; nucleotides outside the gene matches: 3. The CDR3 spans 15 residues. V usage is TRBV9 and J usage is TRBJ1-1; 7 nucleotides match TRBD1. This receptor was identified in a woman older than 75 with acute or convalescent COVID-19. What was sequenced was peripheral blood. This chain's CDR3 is CASSVMGQMNTEAFF. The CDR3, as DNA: TGTGCCAGCAGCGTAATGGGACAGATGAACACTGAAGCTTTCTTT.